Sequencing of this T cell receptor (beta chain) was carried out in a study of CXCR3-negative and CXCR3-positive naive CD8 T cells (dated by TCRdb to the late 2010s). For the wider study: In total, some 150 million TRB reads were obtained, corresponding to roughly 1.5 +/- 0.3 million reads per library. Diversity and physicochemical repertoire analyses covered roughly eleven donors pooled from two independent experiments. TRBV-TRBJ cluster analysis included naive subsets from 5 or 6 donors and memory cells from 3 donors.

In the case of this clonotype: No cognate antigen has been identified for it.

Each CD8+ T cell subset was flow-sorted in triplicate, with about 320,000 cells per subset placed directly into RLT lysis buffer. Naive CD8+ T cells were defined stringently as CD45RO-CCR7+CD27+CD95- to exclude memory contaminants. Using standard density gradient centrifugation, peripheral blood mononuclear cells were isolated from buffy coats. Naive CXCR3-negative and CXCR3-positive CD8+ T cells were flow-sorted using a FACSAria III. Total RNA was extracted from sorted cells with an RNeasy Mini Kit. The CDR3 runs 14 residues from the cysteine to the phenylalanine. The coding DNA is unavailable. In the germline V gene, CDR1 corresponds to MDHEN and CDR2 to SYDVKM. This sample was sequenced with a NextSeq 550. The Human TCR Profiling Kit (MiLaboratory) was used to prepare UMI-labeled 5' RACE TRB cDNA libraries. cDNA synthesis used the entire amount of extracted RNA, and PCR amplification then used the entire amount of cDNA produced. The libraries were made side by side, with each library going through the same number of PCR cycles. As for the original processing: About 53,000 +/- 10,000 unique UMI-labeled TRB cDNA molecules per library were extracted with MIGEC and MiXCR, with at least two reads per UMI required. On average, about 40,000 +/- 10,000 functional in-frame TRB CDR3 nucleotide clonotypes lacking stop codons were found per library. After downsampling to 5000 UMI-labeled TRB molecules per sample, diversity metrics, including normalized Shannon-Wiener and Chao1, were computed in VDJtools. VDJtools was used to calculate clonotype-size-weighted physicochemical properties of the central five CDR3 residues, namely interaction energy, strength, volume and Kidera factor 4. After reprocessing by TCRdb, each CDR3 protein sequence is one entry, and no DNA is given. For this entry, the V and J calls and clone size follow TCRdb and not the study's own pipeline. The sample table gives tens of thousands of distinct CDR3 sequences. The ten largest clones represent approximately 0.53% of the sample.

Broader findings and caveats from the paper: Because surface CD5, which is linked to self-reactivity in mice, was comparable between the naive subsets, TCR interaction strength was also inferred from TRB CDR3 physicochemical properties. Because CXCR3 expression was partially decreased after cryopreservation, freshly isolated PBMCs were used for most assays. Both naive subsets had comparably high repertoire diversity, while memory CD8+ T cells had much lower repertoire diversity. TRBV-TRBJ usage was similar between naive CXCR3-negative and CXCR3-positive cells from the same donor, while memory cells showed distinct patterns. TRB CDR3s from CXCR3-positive naive cells showed higher hydrophobicity (lower Kidera factor 4), lower energy, and higher strength and volume indices than CXCR3-negative naive cells.

The TCR comes from a human donor in good health. Some clones in this sample may be carry-over from other donors' samples. Sequences were obtained from naive CXCR3+ CD8+ T cells from blood. This specimen's cell subset or site label, per the study, means: CD45RO-CCR7+CD27+CD95- naive CD8+ T cells expressing CXCR3 (TNR3+). Recombination joined TRBV28 with TRBJ1-3. CDR3 sequence: CASSRYLIGNTIYF.